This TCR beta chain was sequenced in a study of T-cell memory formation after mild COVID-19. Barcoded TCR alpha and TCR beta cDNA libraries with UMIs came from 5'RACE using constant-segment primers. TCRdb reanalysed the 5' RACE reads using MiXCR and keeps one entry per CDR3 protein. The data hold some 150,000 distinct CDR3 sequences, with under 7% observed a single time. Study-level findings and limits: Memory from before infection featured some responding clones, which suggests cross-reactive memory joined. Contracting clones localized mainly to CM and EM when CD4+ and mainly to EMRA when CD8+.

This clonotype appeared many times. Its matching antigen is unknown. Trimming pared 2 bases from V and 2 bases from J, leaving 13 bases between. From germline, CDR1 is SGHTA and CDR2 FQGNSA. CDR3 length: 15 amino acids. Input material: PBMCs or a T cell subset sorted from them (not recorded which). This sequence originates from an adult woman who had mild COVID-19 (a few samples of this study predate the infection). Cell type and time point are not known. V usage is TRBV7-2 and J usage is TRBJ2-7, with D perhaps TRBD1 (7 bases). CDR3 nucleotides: TGTGCCAGCAGCTTACGCCGCGGGACAGCCTACGAGCAGTACTTC. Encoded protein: CASSLRRGTAYEQYF. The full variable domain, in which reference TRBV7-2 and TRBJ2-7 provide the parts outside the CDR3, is GAGVSQSPSNKVTEKGKDVELRCDPISGHTALYWYRQSLGQGLEFLIYFQGNSAPDKSGLPSDRFSAERTGGSVSTLTIQRTQQEDSAVYLCASSLRRGTAYEQYFGPGTRLTVT.